The clone carrying this T cell receptor beta chain has more than one count but fewer than ten. The sample belongs to a study of T cell repertoires in cytomegalovirus infection. The V gene's germline CDR1 is SGDLS and CDR2 YYNGEE. The CDR3 consists of 14 residues. V gave up 0 bases and J gave up 0 bases, with 7 bases separating them. Each CDR3 protein is one row after TCRdb ran MiXCR on the reads. The sample records approximately 550,000 distinct CDR3 sequences, 15% to 20% being singletons. The sequenced sample consisted of CD8+ T cells from PBMCs. This TCR derives from a human donor in good health (CMV status not recorded). Some clones in this sample may be carry-over from other donors' samples. The V call is TRBV9, the J call TRBJ2-7; D gene uncertain. Here the CDR3 reads CASSVVPSSYEQYF. DNA for the CDR3: TGTGCCAGCAGCGTAGTCCCGAGCTCCTACGAGCAGTACTTC.